Presented here are 15 T cell receptor beta chains from one specimen sequenced in a study of T cell responses to AZD1222 COVID-19 vaccine. TCRdb's copy holds only in-frame clones and misses some; the assay was immunoSEQ multiplex PCR. The table lists about 69,000 clones, around four fifths of them singletons. The sequenced sample was peripheral blood, obtained 28 days after the second AZD1222 dose. The receptors derive from an adult who received the AZD1222 COVID-19 vaccine.

The V gene is TRBV28, the J gene TRBJ1-5; D is undetermined. This CDR3 contains 13 residues. Germline lookup yields CDR1 MDHEN and CDR2 SYDVKM. With 3 bases removed from V and 6 bases from J, the gap between germline ends came to 9 bases. The CDR3 reads CASSLTGVQPQHF. The DNA of the CDR3 is TGTGCCAGCAGTTTGACTGGAGTTCAGCCCCAGCATTTT. The whole variable domain, remainder taken from reference TRBV28 and TRBJ1-5, is DVKVTQSSRYLVKRTGEKVFLECVQDMDHENMFWYRQDPGLGLRLIYFSYDVKMKEKGDIPEGYSVSREKKERFSLILESASTNQTSMYLCASSLTGVQPQHFGDGTRLSIL.

The chain uses TRBV18 and TRBJ2-3, with 10 bases fitting TRBD1. V lost 3 bases and J lost 6; bases outside the gene matches: 9. CDR3 length: 16 amino acids. CDR1 KGHSH and CDR2 LQKENI come from the germline V gene. The CDR3: CASSPLRDRGSDTQYF. The CDR3 DNA sequence: TGTGCCAGCTCACCCCTCCGGGACAGGGGAAGTGATACGCAGTATTTT.

The table lists this clone with a few counts. The chain is built from TRBV19 and TRBJ2-6; possible D gene TRBD2, 6 bases. In germline, CDR1 is LNHDA, CDR2 SQIVND (reference sequence). The CDR3 totals 19 residues. V lost 4 bases, J lost 1 base, and 20 bases lay in between. CDR3 residues: CASSRGGALSRSGANVLTF. CDR3 DNA: TGTGCCAGTAGTAGGGGAGGAGCCTTATCCCGGTCTGGGGCCAACGTCCTGACTTTC.

The chain combines TRBV7-9 with TRBJ2-6; perhaps D is TRBD1 or TRBD2 (5 bases each). This CDR3 has 15 amino acids. Germline V lookup: CDR1 SEHNR, CDR2 FQNEAQ (reference sequence). Deletions cut 7 bases from V and 0 bases from J, with 10 bases between. CDR3 loop: CASTSGTSGANVLTF. DNA for the CDR3: TGTGCCAGCACCTCAGGGACCTCTGGGGCCAACGTCCTGACTTTC. The variable domain in full, with the rest retrieved from reference TRBV7-9 and TRBJ2-6, is DTGVSQNPRHKITKRGQNVTFRCDPISEHNRLYWYRQTLGQGPEFLTYFQNEAQLEKSRLLSDRFSAERPKGSFSTLEIQRTEQGDSAMYLCASTSGTSGANVLTFGAGSRLTVL.

The rearrangement links TRBV3-1 (or the pseudogene TRBV3-2) to TRBJ2-1, with D possibly matching TRBD1 (5 bases). V was trimmed by 0 bases and J by 10 bases, leaving 13 bases between them. The CDR3 has 14 amino acids. CDR1 and CDR2 (germline): LGHDT, YNNKEL (reference sequence). CDR3: CASSQEGHKGEQFF. The CDR3 DNA reads as TGTGCCAGCAGCCAAGAAGGACATAAGGGGGAGCAGTTCTTC.

For the CDR3, the DNA is TGTGCCAGCAGTTTACGCAGGGGACTTAACTATGGCTACACCTTC. Protein sequence: CASSLRRGLNYGYTF. This chain links TRBV27 with TRBJ1-2; D might be TRBD1 (6 bases). V was pared by 2 bases and J by 1 base, with 11 bases between. In germline, CDR1 is MNHEY, CDR2 SMNVEV (reference sequence). This CDR3 is built from 15 residues.

The chain joins TRBV6-6 to TRBJ2-3, with TRBD2 as a possible D gene (6 bases). V gave up 5 bases and J gave up 5 bases, with 11 bases separating them. CDR3 size: 13 residues. Germline assignment: CDR1 MNHNY and CDR2 SVGAGI (reference sequence). In nucleotides, the CDR3 is TGTGCCAGCAGTGCTCCTAGCGAAGATACGCAGTATTTT. Translating gives CASSAPSEDTQYF.

This clone was seen once. The V and J genes are TRBV19 and TRBJ2-1, with unresolved D. Germline V gene data show CDR1 as LNHDA and CDR2 as SQIVND (reference sequence). CDR3 length equals 13 residues. V gave up 3 bases and J gave up 5 bases, with 8 bases separating them. CDR3 amino acids: CASSIVSHNEQFF. CDR3 nucleotide sequence: TGTGCCAGTAGTATCGTTTCTCACAATGAGCAGTTCTTC.

This chain uses TRBV5-6 with TRBJ1-2, with 10 bases fitting TRBD1. The junction had 10 bases not matched to a gene; V was cut back by 6 bases and J by 8 bases. This CDR3 spans 14 amino acids. Germline lookup yields CDR1 SGHDT and CDR2 YYEEEE. CDR3 sequence (DNA): TGTGCCAGCACGTCCGGGACAGGGGTTCCGGGCTACACCTTC. This codes for CASTSGTGVPGYTF.

The chain is built from TRBV5-1 and TRBJ2-1; D ambiguous. Trimming took 5 bases from V and 0 from J, leaving 12 bases between them. Per the germline V gene, CDR1 is SGHRS and CDR2 is YFSETQ. The CDR3 is 15 residues long. CDR3 nucleotides: TGCGCCAGCAGGGACCGGGTCAGCTCCTACAATGAGCAGTTCTTC. Its translation: CASRDRVSSYNEQFF. The variable domain in full, completed from reference TRBV5-1 and TRBJ2-1, reads KAGVTQTPRYLIKTRGQQVTLSCSPISGHRSVSWYQQTPGQGLQFLFEYFSETQRNKGNFPGRFSGRQFSNSRSEMNVSTLELGDSALYLCASRDRVSSYNEQFFGPGTRLTVL.

This clone was seen more than once but under ten times. V is TRBV11-2 and J is TRBJ1-2; D gene uncertain. The length of the CDR3 is 14 residues. With 4 bases removed from V and 3 bases from J, the gap between germline ends came to 12 bases. Germline V lookup: CDR1 SGHAT, CDR2 FQNNGV. The CDR3 DNA sequence: TGTGCCAGCAGCTCCTCCCCCCGGGACTATGGCTACACCTTC. Translating it yields CASSSSPRDYGYTF. Combining the CDR3 with reference TRBV11-2 and TRBJ1-2 gives the whole variable domain EAGVAQSPRYKIIEKRQSVAFWCNPISGHATLYWYQQILGQGPKLLIQFQNNGVVDDSQLPKDRFSAERLKGVDSTLKIQPAKLEDSAVYLCASSSSPRDYGYTFGSGTRLTVV.

The gene calls are TRBV3-1 (or the pseudogene TRBV3-2) and TRBJ2-2; possibly TRBD2 for D (6 bases). The CDR3 has 17 residues. Germline V gene sequence: CDR1 LGHDT, CDR2 YNNKEL (reference sequence). With 4 bases removed from V and 4 bases from J, the gap between germline ends came to 19 bases. CDR3 residues: CASSPLGRGFGTGELFF. The CDR3 bases are TGTGCCAGCAGCCCCCTGGGACGGGGGTTTGGCACCGGGGAGCTGTTTTTT.

The CDR3 reads CSGGTQETQYF. The CDR3 nucleotides are TGCAGTGGGGGTACCCAAGAGACCCAGTACTTC. V is TRBV20-1 and J is TRBJ2-5; no reliable D call. The CDR3 extends over 11 amino acids. Trimming stripped 7 bases from V and 1 base from J, with 7 bases between. In germline, CDR1 is DFQATT, CDR2 SNEGSKA (reference sequence).

V usage is TRBV27 and J usage is TRBJ2-7, with D possibly called TRBD1 or TRBD2 (5 bases each). This CDR3 is built from 13 residues. Germline assignment: CDR1 MNHEY and CDR2 SMNVEV (reference sequence). Trimming cost V 6 bases and J 6 bases, with 15 bases left between them. The chain's CDR3 is CASSLGWGFEQYF. In DNA form, the CDR3 reads TGTGCCAGCAGCCTAGGGTGGGGGTTCGAGCAGTACTTC.

The V gene is TRBV7-9, the J gene TRBJ2-3, with TRBD1 as a possible D gene (6 bases). The germline V gene has CDR1 SEHNR and CDR2 FQNEAQ (reference sequence). This CDR3 has 14 residues. Trimming stripped 1 base from V and 4 bases from J, with 9 bases between. The CDR3 is CASSLVGAADTQYF. The CDR3 nucleotides are TGTGCCAGCAGCTTAGTGGGGGCAGCAGATACGCAGTATTTT. Complete variable domain (other parts from reference TRBV7-9 and TRBJ2-3): DTGVSQNPRHKITKRGQNVTFRCDPISEHNRLYWYRQTLGQGPEFLTYFQNEAQLEKSRLLSDRFSAERPKGSFSTLEIQRTEQGDSAMYLCASSLVGAADTQYFGPGTRLTVL.